This passage covers 12 T cell receptor beta chains from one sample sequenced in a study of cytomegalovirus exposure and HLA in healthy donors. The PCR employed 60 Vbeta primers together with 13 Jbeta primers. Assay: immunoSEQ multiplex PCR; the TCRdb copy retains only in-frame clones and omits some. This sample yields about 130,000 clones, of which roughly four fifths are seen a single time; roughly 3% belongs to the top ten. Sequencing was done on a sample of PBMCs. These receptors all stem from a man aged 25-45 years in good health and CMV-seronegative.

This chain links TRBV5-1 with TRBJ1-1; D gene unclear. With 10 bases removed from V and 2 bases from J, the gap between germline ends came to 15 bases. The CDR3 sequence is 13 residues long. Germline V gene data show CDR1 as SGHRS and CDR2 as YFSETQ. The CDR3: CASGVSINTEAFF. The CDR3 DNA is TGCGCCTCGGGTGTCTCGATAAACACTGAAGCTTTCTTT.

This chain uses TRBV13 with TRBJ2-2; 12 bases fit TRBD2. The CDR3 runs to 21 residues. Per germline, CDR1 PRHDT and CDR2 FYEKMQ (reference sequence). After removal of 5 bases from V and 3 bases from J, the junction contained 19 bases not matched to a gene. The CDR3 bases are TGTGCCAGCAGCGCGGAGATGGAGAGACTAGCGGGAGTAGAGGACACCGGGGAGCTGTTTTTT. Translation: CASSAEMERLAGVEDTGELFF.

J is TRBJ2-7 and V is TRBV5-1; a weak D match, TRBD2 (5 bases). This CDR3 comprises 13 residues. With 2 bases removed from V and 4 bases from J, the gap between germline ends came to 10 bases. Germline CDR1 and CDR2: SGHRS and YFSETQ. The CDR3 DNA reads as TGCGCCAGCAGCTTTCACGAGGGTTACGAGCAGTACTTC. It encodes CASSFHEGYEQYF.

The chain carries TRBV30 and TRBJ2-1, with unresolved D. Trimming shortened V by 4 bases and J by 9 bases, and 13 bases separated the two germline ends. CDR3 length equals 12 residues. The germline V gene encodes CDR1 GTSNPN and CDR2 SVGIG (reference sequence). CDR3 DNA: TGTGCCTGGAACCCACCCCCGAGTGAGCAGTTCTTC. Translating it yields CAWNPPPSEQFF. Full variable domain (remainder filled in from reference TRBV30 and TRBJ2-1): SQTIHQWPATLVQPVGSPLSLECTVEGTSNPNLYWYRQAAGRGLQLLFYSVGIGQISSEVPQNLSASRPQDRQFILSSKKLLLSDSGFYLCAWNPPPSEQFFGPGTRLTVL.

This chain links TRBV5-1 with TRBJ2-3; 15 nucleotides match TRBD2. The CDR3 covers 16 residues. Germline assignment: CDR1 SGHRS and CDR2 YFSETQ. V lost 4 bases and J lost 6; bases outside the gene matches: 6. The CDR3 loop reads CASSTGLAGGVDTQYF. As DNA, the CDR3 is TGCGCCAGCAGCACCGGACTAGCGGGAGGGGTGGATACGCAGTATTTT.

This clone has just a few counts. The gene calls are TRBV2 and TRBJ1-1; 8 nucleotides align to TRBD1. Germline CDR1 reads SNHLY; CDR2 reads FYNNEI. CDR3 length equals 13 residues. The ends lost 7 bases at V and 4 bases at J; junction bases unmatched: 5. The CDR3 loop is CASIADRGTEAFF. The CDR3 nucleotides read TGTGCCAGCATTGCTGACAGGGGCACTGAAGCTTTCTTT.

This clone has just one count. The chain joins TRBV15 to TRBJ2-5, with D unresolved. The CDR3 consists of 15 residues. Germline loops: CDR1 LNHNV, CDR2 YYDKDF (reference sequence). V was shortened by 1 base and J by 1 base, with 10 bases between the two germline ends. CDR3 sequence (DNA): TGTGCCACCAGCAGAGGTCGTAACGGCCAAGAGACCCAGTACTTC. It translates to CATSRGRNGQETQYF. The variable domain in full, with the rest retrieved from reference TRBV15 and TRBJ2-5, is DAMVIQNPRYQVTQFGKPVTLSCSQTLNHNVMYWYQQKSSQAPKLLFHYYDKDFNNEADTPDNFQSRRPNTSFCFLDIRSPGLGDTAMYLCATSRGRNGQETQYFGPGTRLLVL.

The chain couples TRBV7-9 to TRBJ2-5; 14 nucleotides align to TRBD2. The CDR3 length is 18 residues. J gave up 2 bases and V 2 bases, and 7 bases lay outside the gene matches. From germline, CDR1 is SEHNR and CDR2 FQNEAQ (reference sequence). CDR3 loop: CASSLRLAGGLWQETQYF. As DNA, the CDR3 is TGTGCCAGCAGCTTAAGACTAGCGGGGGGGCTTTGGCAAGAGACCCAGTACTTC.

The V gene is TRBV27, the J gene TRBJ1-2; D gene unclear. Germline loops: CDR1 MNHEY, CDR2 SMNVEV (reference sequence). The CDR3 extends over 12 amino acids. Trimming took 8 bases from V and 4 from J, leaving 11 bases between them. CDR3 in DNA: TGTGCCAGCCCCCGGGTTGGCTATGGCTACACCTTC. Translation gives CASPRVGYGYTF.

This sequence joins TRBV6-5 and TRBJ2-2; maybe TRBD2 (6 bases). Germline V gene data show CDR1 as MNHEY and CDR2 as SVGAGI. This CDR3 has 15 amino acids. V was trimmed by 5 bases and J by 0 bases, leaving 10 bases between them. The CDR3 sequence: CASSPPGANTGELFF. The CDR3 DNA sequence: TGTGCCAGCAGTCCGCCGGGGGCGAACACCGGGGAGCTGTTTTTT.

This clone turned up a few times. The J gene is TRBJ1-1, the V gene TRBV5-4, with a tentative D call TRBD1 (5 bases). Germline-derived CDR1 and CDR2 are SGHNT and YYREEE (reference sequence). Trimming removed 10 bases at V and 0 bases at J, with 13 bases between. CDR3 length: 13 amino acids. CDR3 sequence reads: CAGGTIMNTEAFF. CDR3 in DNA: TGTGCCGGGGGGACCATCATGAACACTGAAGCTTTCTTT.

This clone has just one count. V and J are TRBV10-2 and TRBJ2-1; 12 bases match TRBD2. Germline V gene data show CDR1 as WSHSY and CDR2 as SAAADI. V lost 4 bases and J lost 8; bases outside the gene matches: 3. The CDR3 is 14 amino acids. CDR3 in DNA: TGCGCCAGCAGTGCAACTAGCGGGAGGTATGAGCAGTTCTTC. Protein sequence: CASSATSGRYEQFF.